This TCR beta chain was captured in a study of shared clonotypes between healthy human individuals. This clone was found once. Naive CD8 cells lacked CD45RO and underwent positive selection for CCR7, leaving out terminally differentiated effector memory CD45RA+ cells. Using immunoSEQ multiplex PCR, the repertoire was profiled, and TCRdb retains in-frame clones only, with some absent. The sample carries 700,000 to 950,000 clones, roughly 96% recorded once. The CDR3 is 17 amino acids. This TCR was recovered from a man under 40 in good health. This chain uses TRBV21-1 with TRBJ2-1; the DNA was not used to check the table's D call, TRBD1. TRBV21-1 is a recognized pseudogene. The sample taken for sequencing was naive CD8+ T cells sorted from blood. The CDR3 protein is CASSKELQGEIGNEQFF. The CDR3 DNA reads TGTGCCAGCAGCAAAGAGTTACAGGGGGAAATCGGCAATGAGCAGTTCTTC.